Listed below are T cell receptor beta chains from one sample, sequenced in a study of T cell responses to AZD1222 COVID-19 vaccine. Produced via immunoSEQ multiplex PCR; TCRdb's table is partial and in-frame only. The table shows some 170,000 clones, with 85% to 90% occurring only once. Sample: peripheral blood, taken on day 0 of AZD1222 vaccination. The origin of the receptors is an adult in good health. CDR3s include the opening cysteine and the closing phenylalanine or tryptophan. The D gene is left open where the match is weak. For some rows the clone size is stated as once, few or many, or as a class when expanded; others skip it.

CDR3nt: TGCGCCAGCAGTTTTTCTAGCTCCTACAATGAGCAGTTCTTC
CDR3aa: CASSFSSSYNEQFF
abundance: once
v_gene: TRBV10-1
j_gene: TRBJ2-1
d_gene: -

CDR3nt: TGTGCCAGCAGTGAAGACGGCAAGGTTCAGCCCCAGCATTTT
CDR3aa: CASSEDGKVQPQHF
abundance: -
v_gene: TRBV6-1
j_gene: TRBJ1-5
d_gene: -

CDR3nt: TGTGCCAGCAGCTTGGATTCGGTATATAATTCACCCCTCCACTTT
CDR3aa: CASSLDSVYNSPLHF
abundance: -
v_gene: TRBV5-4
j_gene: TRBJ1-6
d_gene: -

CDR3nt: TGTGCCAGTAGTATCGCTACAGGGGGCTTTGTTTCACCCCTCCACTTT
CDR3aa: CASSIATGGFVSPLHF
abundance: -
v_gene: TRBV19
j_gene: TRBJ1-6
d_gene: TRBD1

CDR3nt: TGTGCCAGCAGTTTACCCGGACAGGGATTCTATGGCTACACCTTC
CDR3aa: CASSLPGQGFYGYTF
abundance: -
v_gene: TRBV27
j_gene: TRBJ1-2
d_gene: TRBD1

CDR3nt: TGTGCCAGCAGCTCGAGACAGGGGCTCCCTTCACCCCTCCACTTT
CDR3aa: CASSSRQGLPSPLHF
abundance: -
v_gene: TRBV7-2
j_gene: TRBJ1-6
d_gene: TRBD1

CDR3nt: TGTGCCAGCTACCAGGGCGACTACAATGAGCAGTTCTTC
CDR3aa: CASYQGDYNEQFF
abundance: -
v_gene: TRBV6-5
j_gene: TRBJ2-1
d_gene: -

CDR3nt: TGTGCCAGCAGTTACCTTTCGGCAGACTATGGCTACACCTTC
CDR3aa: CASSYLSADYGYTF
abundance: -
v_gene: TRBV6-6
j_gene: TRBJ1-2
d_gene: -

CDR3nt: TGTGCCACCAGCAGAGATGACAGCGGGGGGGGCAATGAGCAGTTCTTC
CDR3aa: CATSRDDSGGGNEQFF
abundance: few
v_gene: TRBV15
j_gene: TRBJ2-1
d_gene: TRBD2

CDR3nt: TGCGCCAGCAGCTTGGGTGCGGACGGTAGCACAGATACGCAGTATTTT
CDR3aa: CASSLGADGSTDTQYF
abundance: -
v_gene: TRBV5-1
j_gene: TRBJ2-3
d_gene: -

CDR3nt: TGTGCCAGCAGTTCCCCACCGGGGGGCGTAAACTATGGCTACACCTTC
CDR3aa: CASSSPPGGVNYGYTF
abundance: -
v_gene: TRBV6-5
j_gene: TRBJ1-2
d_gene: -

CDR3nt: TGTGCCAGCAGCGTCGGACAGGCCGCAACTAATGAAAAACTGTTTTTT
CDR3aa: CASSVGQAATNEKLFF
abundance: -
v_gene: TRBV9
j_gene: TRBJ1-4
d_gene: TRBD1

CDR3nt: TGTGCCACCAGTGAAAGCGGGGGTGCCTACGAGCAGTACTTC
CDR3aa: CATSESGGAYEQYF
abundance: -
v_gene: TRBV24-1
j_gene: TRBJ2-7
d_gene: TRBD2

CDR3nt: TGTGCCAGCAGCTTAGGTTCCAGCGGGAGGGCGTCGGAGACCCAGTACTTC
CDR3aa: CASSLGSSGRASETQYF
abundance: -
v_gene: TRBV7-9
j_gene: TRBJ2-5
d_gene: TRBD2

CDR3nt: TGTGCCAGCAGTTTATTGGACAGCATCACAGATACGCAGTATTTT
CDR3aa: CASSLLDSITDTQYF
abundance: -
v_gene: TRBV27
j_gene: TRBJ2-3
d_gene: -

CDR3nt: TGTGCCAGTAGTCCTTGGGACAGGGGGAATGGCTACACCTTC
CDR3aa: CASSPWDRGNGYTF
abundance: -
v_gene: TRBV19
j_gene: TRBJ1-2
d_gene: TRBD1

CDR3nt: TGTGCCAGTAGTCCCCGCCGGGGTTCCGGCAATGAGCAGTTCTTC
CDR3aa: CASSPRRGSGNEQFF
abundance: -
v_gene: TRBV19
j_gene: TRBJ2-1
d_gene: -

CDR3nt: TGTGCCAGCAGCCCCAAGGGGAACACTGAAGCTTTCTTT
CDR3aa: CASSPKGNTEAFF
abundance: -
v_gene: TRBV11-2
j_gene: TRBJ1-1
d_gene: -

CDR3nt: TGTGCCAGCAGTTTTCCTGTCGGGCAGCCCCAGCATTTT
CDR3aa: CASSFPVGQPQHF
abundance: -
v_gene: TRBV6-6
j_gene: TRBJ1-5
d_gene: -

CDR3nt: TGTGCCAGTAGTGGACAGGGGGCGTCGAGCTACACCTTC
CDR3aa: CASSGQGASSYTF
abundance: -
v_gene: TRBV19
j_gene: TRBJ1-2
d_gene: TRBD1

CDR3nt: TGTGCCAGCAGCCAAGAGATCGGTGATGAGCAGTTCTTC
CDR3aa: CASSQEIGDEQFF
abundance: -
v_gene: TRBV4-2
j_gene: TRBJ2-1
d_gene: -

CDR3nt: TGTGCCAGCAGCCCCCAGATCGGGGTTGCGGGGTTAGCTTTCTTT
CDR3aa: CASSPQIGVAGLAFF
abundance: -
v_gene: TRBV9
j_gene: TRBJ1-1
d_gene: -

CDR3nt: TGTGCCACCAGCCTCGGGACAGTCCACGAGCAGTACTTC
CDR3aa: CATSLGTVHEQYF
abundance: few
v_gene: TRBV15
j_gene: TRBJ2-7
d_gene: TRBD1

CDR3nt: TGCGCCAGCAGATTTGACGGGACGGCAAATTCACCCCTCCACTTT
CDR3aa: CASRFDGTANSPLHF
abundance: -
v_gene: TRBV5-1
j_gene: TRBJ1-6
d_gene: -

CDR3nt: TGTGCCAGCTCACCAGAGCGGGGCTTCTTGAACTATGGCTACACCTTC
CDR3aa: CASSPERGFLNYGYTF
abundance: -
v_gene: TRBV18
j_gene: TRBJ1-2
d_gene: -